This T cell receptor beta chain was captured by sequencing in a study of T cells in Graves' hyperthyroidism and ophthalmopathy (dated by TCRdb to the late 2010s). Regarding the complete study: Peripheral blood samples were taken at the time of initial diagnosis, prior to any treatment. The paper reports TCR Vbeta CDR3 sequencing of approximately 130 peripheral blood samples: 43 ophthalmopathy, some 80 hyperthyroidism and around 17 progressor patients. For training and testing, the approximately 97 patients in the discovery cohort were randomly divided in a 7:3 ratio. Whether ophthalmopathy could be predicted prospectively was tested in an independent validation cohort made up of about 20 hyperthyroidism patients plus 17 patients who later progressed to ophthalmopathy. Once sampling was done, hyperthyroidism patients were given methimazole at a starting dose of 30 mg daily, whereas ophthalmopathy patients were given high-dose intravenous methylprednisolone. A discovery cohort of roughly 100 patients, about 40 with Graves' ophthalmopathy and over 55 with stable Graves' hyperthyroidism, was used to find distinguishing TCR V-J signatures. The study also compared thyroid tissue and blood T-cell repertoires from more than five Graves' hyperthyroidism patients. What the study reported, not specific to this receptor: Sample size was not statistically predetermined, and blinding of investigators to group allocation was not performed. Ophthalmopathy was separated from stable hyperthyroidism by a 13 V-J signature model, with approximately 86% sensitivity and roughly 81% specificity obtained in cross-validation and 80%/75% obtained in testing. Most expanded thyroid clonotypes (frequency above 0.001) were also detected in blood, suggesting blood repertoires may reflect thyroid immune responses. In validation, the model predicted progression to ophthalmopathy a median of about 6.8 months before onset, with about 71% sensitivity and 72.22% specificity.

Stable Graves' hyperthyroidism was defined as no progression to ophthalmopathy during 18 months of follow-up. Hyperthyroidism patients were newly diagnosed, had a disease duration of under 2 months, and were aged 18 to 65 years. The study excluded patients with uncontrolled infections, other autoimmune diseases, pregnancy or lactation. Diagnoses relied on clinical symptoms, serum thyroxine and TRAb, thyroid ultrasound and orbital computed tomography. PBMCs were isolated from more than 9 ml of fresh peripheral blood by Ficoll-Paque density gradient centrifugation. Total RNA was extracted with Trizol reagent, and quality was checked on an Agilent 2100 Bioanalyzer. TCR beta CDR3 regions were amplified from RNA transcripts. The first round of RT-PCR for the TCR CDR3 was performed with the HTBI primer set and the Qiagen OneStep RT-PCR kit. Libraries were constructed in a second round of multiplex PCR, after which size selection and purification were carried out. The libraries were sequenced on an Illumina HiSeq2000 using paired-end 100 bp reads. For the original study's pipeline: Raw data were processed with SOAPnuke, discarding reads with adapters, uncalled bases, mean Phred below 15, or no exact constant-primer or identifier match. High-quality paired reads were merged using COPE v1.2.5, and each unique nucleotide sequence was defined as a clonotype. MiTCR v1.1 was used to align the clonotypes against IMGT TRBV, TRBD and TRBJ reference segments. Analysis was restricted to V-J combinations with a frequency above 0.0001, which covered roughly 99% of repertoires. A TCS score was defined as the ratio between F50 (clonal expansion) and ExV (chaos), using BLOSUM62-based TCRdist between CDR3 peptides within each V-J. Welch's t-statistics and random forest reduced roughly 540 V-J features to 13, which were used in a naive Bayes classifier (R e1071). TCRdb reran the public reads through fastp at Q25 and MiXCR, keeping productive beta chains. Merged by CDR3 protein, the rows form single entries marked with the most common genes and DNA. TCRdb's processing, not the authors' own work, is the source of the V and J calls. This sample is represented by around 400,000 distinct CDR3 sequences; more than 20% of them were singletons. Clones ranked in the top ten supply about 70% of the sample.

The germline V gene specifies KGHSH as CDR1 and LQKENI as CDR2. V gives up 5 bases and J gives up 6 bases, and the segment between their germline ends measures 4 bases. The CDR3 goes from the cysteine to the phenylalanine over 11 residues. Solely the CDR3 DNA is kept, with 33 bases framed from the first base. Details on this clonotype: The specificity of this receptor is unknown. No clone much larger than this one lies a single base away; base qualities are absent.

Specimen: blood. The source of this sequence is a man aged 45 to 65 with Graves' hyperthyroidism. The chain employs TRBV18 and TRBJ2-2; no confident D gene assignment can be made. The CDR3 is CASSIAGELFF. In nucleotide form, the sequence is TGTGCCAGCTCAATTGCCGGGGAGCTGTTTTTT.